The rows below give T cell receptor beta chains drawn from one sample of a study of blood T cell repertoires in COVID-19. TCRdb's copy holds only in-frame clones and misses some; the assay was immunoSEQ multiplex PCR. The data show over 75,000 clones, approximately 90% seen once. The sample taken for sequencing was peripheral blood. The receptors were sampled from a human donor with COVID-19, enrolled during active disease. The donor label of this sample is uncertain. Both conserved end residues are part of each CDR3. Each record gives: clone size, V gene, CDR3 protein. The size entry is marked missing in some rows and otherwise reads once, few, many or a size class.

>NA|TRBV5-6
CASSLGGYSEAFF
>NA|TRBV18
CASSPTWPDNEQFF
>few|TRBV3-1/TRBV3-2
CASSQGFSGFAEQFF
>few|TRBV25-1
CASSGTGSYEQYF
>NA|TRBV19
CASSIGRRGQSTGYTF
>NA|TRBV5-1
CASSTGQSANTEAFF
>NA|TRBV7-3
CASSTSTGDNEKLFF
>NA|TRBV6-5
CASSRGTALGAFF
>NA|TRBV7-3
CARTGSPLHF
>NA|TRBV25-1
CASAGLAAHEQFF
>NA|TRBV6-5
CASLLERGVGTEAFF
>NA|TRBV18
CASSPVQGMNLPIYF
>NA|TRBV11-1
CASSVTTGGGEQYF
>few|TRBV30
CAWSLGPQETQYF
>NA|TRBV14
CASSQTGDLGYTF
>few|TRBV19
CASSLSRRGGYTF
>NA|TRBV15
CATSRGQVSGNTIYF
>once|TRBV6-5
CASSYNQGTGYTF
>once|TRBV20-1
CSASGPLVSGTQYF
>NA|TRBV30
CAWTPAQGAGSEAFF
>NA|TRBV27
CASSLRGSDNSPLHF
>NA|TRBV6-5
CASTQPGGSYEQYF
>NA|TRBV19
CASSIELAGGHGELFF
>NA|TRBV29-1
CSVEGQGRNTIYF
>NA|TRBV7-2
CASSLQGRGNTEAFF
>NA|TRBV29-1
CSVAPGIGEQYF
>NA|TRBV20-1
CSASRASSYNEQFF
>NA|TRBV6-5
CASRPQGAGNEQYF
>NA|TRBV6-6
CASSRIVGGDQPQHF